Listed below are T cell receptor beta chains from one sample, sequenced in a study of blood T cells in healthy people across ages. Via MiXCR, TCRdb re-called the 5' RACE reads, giving one row per CDR3 protein. Among fewer than 1,000,000 distinct CDR3 sequences listed, 40% to 50% were seen once. The sequencing sample was made of blood. The source is a man aged 55 to 69 in good health. CDR3s include the opening cysteine and the closing phenylalanine or tryptophan. The order of the fields is V gene, D gene, J gene, clone size, CDR3 protein, CDR3 DNA. D genes are given only for firm matches. Rows give clone size only sometimes, using once, few, many, or a class for an expanded clone.

V gene: TRBV28
D gene: NA
J gene: TRBJ1-5
clone size: NA
CDR3 protein: CASSFGTLRNQPQHF
CDR3 DNA: TGTGCCAGCAGTTTCGGGACGCTACGCAATCAGCCCCAGCATTTT

V gene: TRBV6-2/TRBV6-3
D gene: NA
J gene: TRBJ1-1
clone size: NA
CDR3 protein: CASSLTSRAFF
CDR3 DNA: TGTGCCAGCAGTTTAACTTCTAGGGCTTTCTTT

V gene: TRBV24-1
D gene: NA
J gene: TRBJ1-5
clone size: NA
CDR3 protein: CATSESGHGHQSQHF
CDR3 DNA: TGTGCCACCAGTGAATCTGGACATGGCCATCAGTCCCAGCATTTT

V gene: TRBV20-1
D gene: NA
J gene: TRBJ2-7
clone size: NA
CDR3 protein: CSANAGSWEQYF
CDR3 DNA: TGCAGTGCCAATGCCGGCAGCTGGGAGCAGTACTTC

V gene: TRBV5-1
D gene: NA
J gene: TRBJ2-5
clone size: few
CDR3 protein: CASSPSVGDQETQYF
CDR3 DNA: TGCGCCAGCAGCCCTAGCGTGGGGGACCAAGAGACCCAGTACTTC

V gene: TRBV12-3/TRBV12-4
D gene: TRBD2
J gene: TRBJ2-5
clone size: NA
CDR3 protein: CASSFQGGVGTQYF
CDR3 DNA: TGTGCCAGCAGTTTTCAGGGAGGGGTTGGGACCCAGTACTTC

V gene: TRBV11-2
D gene: TRBD1
J gene: TRBJ2-1
clone size: NA
CDR3 protein: CASSLLDRPYNEQFF
CDR3 DNA: TGTGCCAGCAGCTTACTGGACAGGCCTTACAATGAGCAGTTCTTC

V gene: TRBV19
D gene: TRBD1
J gene: TRBJ2-7
clone size: NA
CDR3 protein: CASSSGQGVHEQYF
CDR3 DNA: TGTGCCAGTAGTAGCGGTCAGGGGGTTCACGAGCAGTACTTC

V gene: TRBV7-2
D gene: NA
J gene: TRBJ2-1
clone size: few
CDR3 protein: CASSLDRQVNEQFF
CDR3 DNA: TGTGCCAGCAGCTTAGATCGCCAGGTCAATGAGCAGTTCTTC

V gene: TRBV11-1
D gene: NA
J gene: TRBJ2-7
clone size: few
CDR3 protein: CASSRGSKQYF
CDR3 DNA: TGTGCCAGCAGCCGGGGCTCGAAGCAGTACTTC

V gene: TRBV20-1
D gene: NA
J gene: TRBJ2-7
clone size: NA
CDR3 protein: CSAIYLSYEQYF
CDR3 DNA: TGCAGTGCTATCTACCTTTCCTACGAGCAGTACTTC

V gene: TRBV6-2/TRBV6-3
D gene: NA
J gene: TRBJ1-4
clone size: few
CDR3 protein: CASSYRITEKLFF
CDR3 DNA: TGTGCCAGCAGTTACAGGATTACGGAAAAACTGTTTTTT

V gene: TRBV29-1
D gene: NA
J gene: TRBJ2-7
clone size: many
CDR3 protein: CSVVTGTYEQYF
CDR3 DNA: TGCAGCGTTGTCACAGGGACCTACGAGCAGTACTTC

V gene: TRBV2
D gene: NA
J gene: TRBJ2-5
clone size: NA
CDR3 protein: CASSVYGKTQYF
CDR3 DNA: TGTGCCAGCAGTGTCTACGGCAAGACCCAGTACTTC

V gene: TRBV11-3
D gene: TRBD1
J gene: TRBJ2-5
clone size: NA
CDR3 protein: CASSTWDRGVETQYF
CDR3 DNA: TGTGCCAGCAGCACTTGGGACAGGGGGGTAGAGACCCAGTACTTC

V gene: TRBV12-3/TRBV12-4
D gene: NA
J gene: TRBJ2-5
clone size: NA
CDR3 protein: CASSPTRQETQYF
CDR3 DNA: TGTGCCAGCAGTCCGACTAGACAAGAGACCCAGTACTTC

V gene: TRBV5-5
D gene: TRBD1
J gene: TRBJ2-4
clone size: NA
CDR3 protein: CASSDEGQGALLDIQYF
CDR3 DNA: TGTGCCAGCAGCGACGAGGGACAGGGGGCGCTTCTCGACATTCAGTACTTC

V gene: TRBV12-3/TRBV12-4
D gene: NA
J gene: TRBJ2-7
clone size: few
CDR3 protein: CASRRHSSYEQYF
CDR3 DNA: TGTGCCAGCAGACGACATAGCTCCTACGAGCAGTACTTC

V gene: TRBV18
D gene: NA
J gene: TRBJ2-1
clone size: NA
CDR3 protein: CASSTEGTGQFF
CDR3 DNA: TGTGCCAGCTCAACGGAGGGGACGGGGCAGTTCTTC

V gene: TRBV29-1
D gene: NA
J gene: TRBJ2-5
clone size: once
CDR3 protein: CSVERAPGGGTQYF
CDR3 DNA: TGCAGCGTTGAAAGGGCCCCGGGGGGCGGGACCCAGTACTTC

V gene: TRBV12-3/TRBV12-4
D gene: TRBD2
J gene: TRBJ2-7
clone size: NA
CDR3 protein: CASGPSGTSYEQYF
CDR3 DNA: TGTGCCAGCGGTCCTAGCGGGACCTCCTACGAGCAGTACTTC

V gene: TRBV18
D gene: TRBD2
J gene: TRBJ2-1
clone size: NA
CDR3 protein: CASSITPGTSGGLLWNEQFF
CDR3 DNA: TGTGCCAGCTCAATTACTCCCGGGACTAGCGGGGGGCTCCTATGGAATGAGCAGTTCTTC

V gene: TRBV5-1
D gene: NA
J gene: TRBJ2-5
clone size: many
CDR3 protein: CASSPGVRETQYF
CDR3 DNA: TGTGCCAGCAGCCCGGGAGTCAGGGAGACCCAGTACTTC